The 32 T cell receptor beta chains below all came from one sample that was sequenced in a study of radiation and T cells in renal cell carcinoma. Some clones are missing from TCRdb's copy, which holds only in-frame ones; the method was immunoSEQ multiplex PCR. The sample lists tens of thousands of clones; about 86% were seen once. This sample's time point: blood 2 weeks post-SBRT. The treatment was: 15 Gy SBRT to primary tumor, nephrectomy 4 weeks later. Sequenced here: blood, sampled from a patient whose treatment included radiotherapy and nephrectomy. Every receptor here comes from a woman aged 50 to 60 with renal cell carcinoma.

The V and J genes are TRBV7-9 and TRBJ2-2, with 8 positions matching TRBD2. The CDR3 loop spans 14 amino acids. The germline CDR1 and CDR2 sequences are SEHNR and FQNEAQ (reference sequence). V dropped 7 bases and J dropped 1; count of bases not matched to a gene: 2. Here the CDR3 DNA reads TGTGCCAGCACGGCGGGAGGGAACACCGGGGAGCTGTTTTTT. Its protein product is CASTAGGNTGELFF.

The rearrangement joins TRBV28 to TRBJ1-3; weak D call: TRBD1 (6 bases). V lost 7 bases to trimming and J lost 7 bases, with 17 bases between them. CDR1 is MDHEN and CDR2 is SYDVKM in the germline V gene. The CDR3 runs to 14 residues. For the CDR3, the DNA is TGTGCCAGCAACGTCCAGGGGAATAGGAACACCATATATTTT. This encodes CASNVQGNRNTIYF.

The chain's CDR3 is CASSLMASGVRTEAFF. CDR3 nucleotides: TGTGCCAGCAGCTTAATGGCGTCCGGGGTTCGAACTGAAGCTTTCTTT. The V gene is TRBV7-3, the J gene TRBJ1-1, with unresolved D. V shed 1 base and J shed 5 bases, with 17 bases lying between them. Germline CDR1 is SGHTA and CDR2 is FQGTGA. The CDR3 contains 16 residues.

The V gene is TRBV27, the J gene TRBJ2-7; D not resolved. Trimming cost V 5 bases and J 0 bases, with 8 bases left between them. Germline V gene lookup returns CDR1 MNHEY and CDR2 SMNVEV (reference sequence). The CDR3 totals 13 residues. The CDR3, as DNA: TGTGCCAGCAGTCCTACCAACTCCTACGAGCAGTACTTC. Its protein product is CASSPTNSYEQYF.

The gene calls are TRBV27 and TRBJ2-2, with TRBD2 matching 8 bases. Germline CDR1 and CDR2: MNHEY and SMNVEV (reference sequence). The CDR3 has 15 residues. Trimming at V came to 3 bases and at J to 6 bases, leaving 6 bases not matched to a gene. DNA for the CDR3: TGTGCCAGCAGTTTGGCTAGCGGGTATTCCGGGGAGCTGTTTTTT. It yields the protein CASSLASGYSGELFF.

By sample share, this clone is medium-sized. V and J are TRBV7-8 and TRBJ1-4; tentative D call: TRBD1 (6 bases). Trimming took off 4 bases at V and 8 bases at J, with 17 bases between the two ends. Germline V gene lookup returns CDR1 SGHVS and CDR2 FQNEAQ. This CDR3 is built from 15 residues. The CDR3 nucleotides read TGTGCCAGCAGCTCACTCGGGGGGCGCGGAGAAAAACTGTTTTTT. This sequence encodes CASSSLGGRGEKLFF.

This clone appeared once. The chain links TRBV28 to TRBJ1-1; D may be TRBD1 (6 bases). Trimming removed 6 bases at V and 1 base at J, with 12 bases between. Germline V lookup: CDR1 MDHEN, CDR2 SYDVKM. This CDR3 comprises 14 residues. The CDR3 bases are TGTGCCAGCAGAACCGACAGGACGAACACTGAAGCTTTCTTT. Protein sequence: CASRTDRTNTEAFF.

The V call is TRBV27, the J call TRBJ2-1; D unresolved. Germline CDR1 is MNHEY and CDR2 is SMNVEV (reference sequence). Deletions cut 6 bases from V and 6 bases from J, with 12 bases between. The CDR3 consists of 13 residues. CDR3 in DNA: TGTGCCAGCAGACAGTGGGGTGGCAATGAGCAGTTCTTC. This sequence encodes CASRQWGGNEQFF.

This clone occurred once. V is TRBV7-9 and J is TRBJ2-3, with TRBD2 matching 8 bases. The CDR3 runs to 14 residues. The trim removed 5 bases at V and 2 bases at J, leaving 3 bases unmatched. Germline CDR1 and CDR2: SEHNR and FQNEAQ (reference sequence). CDR3 region: CASSRSGVTDTQYF. The CDR3 DNA reads TGTGCCAGCAGCCGTAGCGGGGTCACAGATACGCAGTATTTT.

Notes on this clone: One junction end disagrees with the germline gene, perhaps due to a read error. The rearrangement uses TRBV20-1 and TRBJ2-7; D not resolved. The CDR3 runs to 11 residues. Per germline, CDR1 DFQATT and CDR2 SNEGSKA (reference sequence). The CDR3 loop reads CSASDSHEQYF. The CDR3 DNA reads TGCAGTGCATCTGACTCCCACGAGCAGTACTTC.

This chain uses TRBV18 with TRBJ1-1; 12 bases are shared with TRBD1. CDR3 length: 16 amino acids. Germline V gene lookup returns CDR1 KGHSH and CDR2 LQKENI. V shed 4 bases and J 1 base; nucleotides not matched to a gene: 4. This chain's CDR3 is CASSQGTGGTNTEAFF. CDR3 DNA: TGTGCCAGCTCACAGGGGACAGGGGGCACGAACACTGAAGCTTTCTTT.

V gene TRBV5-1 combines with J gene TRBJ2-2, with D uncertain. The CDR3 contains 15 residues. Germline lookup yields CDR1 SGHRS and CDR2 YFSETQ. V was shortened by 2 bases and J by 1 base, with 9 bases between the two germline ends. The CDR3 loop reads CASSLRERNTGELFF. The CDR3 nucleotides are TGCGCCAGCAGCTTAAGGGAAAGGAACACCGGGGAGCTGTTTTTT.

As regards this clone: Other DNA sequences from this sample encode an identical CDR3 as well. The gene calls are TRBV4-3 and TRBJ1-5; tentatively, D is TRBD1 (6 bases). Trimming took 1 base from V and 6 from J, leaving 13 bases between them. Germline V CDR1 and CDR2: LGHNA, YSLEER. The CDR3 extends over 15 amino acids. For the CDR3, the DNA is TGCGCCAGCAGCCAAGGGGCAGGGGTTACTCAGCCCCAGCATTTT. Translated, it gives CASSQGAGVTQPQHF.

V usage is TRBV5-6 and J usage is TRBJ1-1, with D tentatively TRBD1 (6 bases). The germline CDR1 and CDR2 sequences are SGHDT and YYEEEE. Between the trimmed V and J ends, which lost 4 bases and 6 bases, there was a span of 7 bases. This CDR3 has 11 residues. In DNA, the CDR3 is TGTGCCAGCAGCCAGGGGCCTGAAGCTTTCTTT. Protein: CASSQGPEAFF.

This chain uses TRBV30 with TRBJ1-2; D gene uncertain. V gave up 2 bases and J gave up 2 bases, with 3 bases separating them. This CDR3 comprises 11 residues. Germline loops: CDR1 GTSNPN, CDR2 SVGIG (reference sequence). This CDR3 is CAWSQNYGYTF. CDR3 coding DNA: TGTGCCTGGAGTCAGAACTATGGCTACACCTTC.

The chain uses TRBV5-1 and TRBJ2-3; D is ambiguous. This CDR3 is built from 16 residues. Trimming stripped 0 bases from V and 0 bases from J, with 11 bases between. Germline CDR1 reads SGHRS; CDR2 reads YFSETQ. CDR3 in amino acids: CASSLGVYRSTDTQYF. The CDR3 DNA follows: TGCGCCAGCAGCTTGGGGGTGTACCGAAGCACAGATACGCAGTATTTT.

The V call is TRBV7-9, the J call TRBJ2-7; D perhaps matches TRBD2 (6 bases). V shed 7 bases and J shed 0 bases, with 16 bases lying between them. CDR1 and CDR2 (germline): SEHNR, FQNEAQ (reference sequence). The CDR3 runs to 15 residues. CDR3 in DNA: TGTGCCAGCACCACACAGACTAGGGACTCCTACGAGCAGTACTTC. This sequence encodes CASTTQTRDSYEQYF.

This sequence joins TRBV5-4 and TRBJ2-5; no clear D. The germline CDR1 and CDR2 sequences are SGHNT and YYREEE (reference sequence). CDR3 size: 14 residues. The V gene lost 1 base and the J gene lost 5 bases, with 12 bases spanning the gap. Here the CDR3 reads CASSLYGSRETQYF. The CDR3 DNA sequence: TGTGCCAGCAGCTTGTATGGTAGTCGGGAGACCCAGTACTTC.

This clone showed up just a few times. V is TRBV7-2 and J is TRBJ1-1; D may be TRBD1 (5 bases). Germline CDR1 is SGHTA and CDR2 is FQGNSA. CDR3 length: 15 amino acids. V dropped 6 bases and J dropped 5 bases, with 19 bases sitting between them. CDR3 sequence reads: CASSLLGVVETEAFF. CDR3 coding DNA: TGTGCCAGCAGTCTATTGGGGGTTGTAGAGACTGAAGCTTTCTTT.

The chain links TRBV10-3 to TRBJ2-1, with TRBD2 as a possible D gene (6 bases). V was shortened by 4 bases and J by 0 bases, with 19 bases between the two germline ends. The CDR3 is 18 residues long. Germline V CDR1 and CDR2: ENHRY, SYGVKD. The CDR3 nucleotides read TGTGCCATCAGTGTTCGCGTAAATAGCGGAAACTCCTACAATGAGCAGTTCTTC. This sequence encodes CAISVRVNSGNSYNEQFF.

The genes are TRBV28 and TRBJ1-3; 7 nucleotides match TRBD1. With 6 bases clipped from V and 7 bases from J, the junction kept 12 bases outside the gene matches. Germline-derived CDR1 and CDR2 are MDHEN and SYDVKM. This CDR3 has 15 amino acids. The CDR3 DNA reads TGTGCCAGCAGCGGTTTGACAGGGAGCAAGAACACCATATATTTT. It codes for CASSGLTGSKNTIYF. The complete variable domain, with remaining parts taken from reference TRBV28 and TRBJ1-3, reads DVKVTQSSRYLVKRTGEKVFLECVQDMDHENMFWYRQDPGLGLRLIYFSYDVKMKEKGDIPEGYSVSREKKERFSLILESASTNQTSMYLCASSGLTGSKNTIYFGEGSWLTVV.

The chain carries TRBV28 and TRBJ2-3; D is perhaps TRBD1 (6 bases). Trimming shortened V by 6 bases and J by 3 bases, and 25 bases separated the two germline ends. The germline V gene has CDR1 MDHEN and CDR2 SYDVKM. This CDR3 contains 18 residues. The CDR3 is CASRSGAWDRDGTDTQYF. CDR3 nucleotide sequence: TGTGCCAGCAGGTCAGGGGCTTGGGATCGAGATGGGACAGATACGCAGTATTTT. The full variable domain, in which reference TRBV28 and TRBJ2-3 provide the parts outside the CDR3, is DVKVTQSSRYLVKRTGEKVFLECVQDMDHENMFWYRQDPGLGLRLIYFSYDVKMKEKGDIPEGYSVSREKKERFSLILESASTNQTSMYLCASRSGAWDRDGTDTQYFGPGTRLTVL.

The J gene is TRBJ2-5, the V gene TRBV5-1; a weak D match, TRBD2 (6 bases). V was pared by 4 bases and J by 4 bases, with 14 bases between. The length of the CDR3 is 14 residues. Germline CDR1 reads SGHRS; CDR2 reads YFSETQ. The CDR3 sequence: CASSPGWGGETQYF. The CDR3, as DNA: TGCGCCAGCAGCCCCGGCTGGGGAGGAGAGACCCAGTACTTC.

The J gene is TRBJ2-1, the V gene TRBV4-3; 8 nucleotides agree with TRBD2. V was pared by 1 base and J by 8 bases, with 10 bases of the junction left unmatched. Germline values: CDR1 LGHNA, CDR2 YSLEER. The CDR3 loop spans 16 amino acids. The CDR3 loop reads CASSQGAGGRGDEQFF. In DNA form, the CDR3 reads TGCGCCAGCAGCCAAGGGGCGGGAGGTCGTGGCGATGAGCAGTTCTTC.

The chain couples TRBV5-6 to TRBJ1-3; D is unresolved. V lost 4 bases and J 3 bases, leaving 14 bases between the germline ends. Germline CDR1 is SGHDT and CDR2 is YYEEEE. The CDR3 loop spans 15 amino acids. The CDR3 DNA reads TGTGCCAGCAGCCTGGGAAATGGTGTTGGAAACACCATATATTTT. It codes for CASSLGNGVGNTIYF.

Note on this clone: Distinct nucleotide sequences in the sample also encode this CDR3. The chain employs TRBV18 and TRBJ2-7; D is ambiguous. The germline V gene encodes CDR1 KGHSH and CDR2 LQKENI. V was trimmed by 0 bases and J by 2 bases, leaving 5 bases between them. The CDR3 has 13 residues. The CDR3 bases are TGTGCCAGCTCACCACCGGTCACCTACGAGCAGTACTTC. It translates to CASSPPVTYEQYF.

The chain carries TRBV6-5 and TRBJ1-1, with 7 bases that match TRBD1. This CDR3 has 14 amino acids. Losses at the gene ends were 4 bases for V and 5 bases for J; bases not matched to a gene: 7. Germline V CDR1 and CDR2: MNHEY, SVGAGI. This chain's CDR3 is CASSSMTGRTEAFF. CDR3 in DNA: TGTGCCAGCAGTTCGATGACAGGGCGAACTGAAGCTTTCTTT.

This clone has just a few counts. The CDR3 protein is CAISESLAGGADTQYF. Here the CDR3 DNA reads TGTGCCATCAGTGAGTCGCTAGCGGGGGGGGCAGATACGCAGTATTTT. This chain joins TRBV10-3 and TRBJ2-3; 12 bases match TRBD2. The CDR3 spans 16 residues. Germline trimming cut 0 bases from V and 4 bases from J; bases unmatched to any gene: 2. The germline gives CDR1 ENHRY, CDR2 SYGVKD.

This clone was seen once. CDR3 loop: CASSLGGSFYNEQFF. CDR3 sequence (DNA): TGTGCCAGCAGCTTAGGCGGGAGTTTTTACAATGAGCAGTTCTTC. The rearrangement links TRBV7-3 to TRBJ2-1; 7 positions match TRBD2. The germline gives CDR1 SGHTA, CDR2 FQGTGA. The CDR3 is 15 amino acids. Trimming took 2 bases from V and 4 from J; bases not matched to a gene: 5.

The chain joins TRBV10-2 to TRBJ2-7, with D perhaps TRBD1 (5 bases). Germline V gene lookup returns CDR1 WSHSY and CDR2 SAAADI. The CDR3 contains 12 residues. The V gene lost 2 bases and the J gene lost 9 bases, with 11 bases spanning the gap. The CDR3 DNA is TGCGCCAGCAGTGAGGGCCAGGGTGTGCAGTACTTC. Translation gives CASSEGQGVQYF.

V is TRBV14 and J is TRBJ1-2; D not resolved. The V gene's germline CDR1 is SGHDN and CDR2 FVKESK. The CDR3 is 12 residues long. Trimming removed 1 base at V and 10 bases at J, with 10 bases between. The CDR3, as DNA: TGTGCCAGCAGCCAAGTCAAAGTTGACTACACCTTC. Amino acids: CASSQVKVDYTF.

The V call is TRBV27, the J call TRBJ2-6; no firm D call. Trimming removed 1 base from V and 1 base from J, with 11 bases in between. Germline loops: CDR1 MNHEY, CDR2 SMNVEV (reference sequence). CDR3 length: 17 amino acids. CDR3 sequence (DNA): TGTGCCAGCAGTTTATTACAGAAAGCTTCTGGGGCCAACGTCCTGACTTTC. Its translation: CASSLLQKASGANVLTF.